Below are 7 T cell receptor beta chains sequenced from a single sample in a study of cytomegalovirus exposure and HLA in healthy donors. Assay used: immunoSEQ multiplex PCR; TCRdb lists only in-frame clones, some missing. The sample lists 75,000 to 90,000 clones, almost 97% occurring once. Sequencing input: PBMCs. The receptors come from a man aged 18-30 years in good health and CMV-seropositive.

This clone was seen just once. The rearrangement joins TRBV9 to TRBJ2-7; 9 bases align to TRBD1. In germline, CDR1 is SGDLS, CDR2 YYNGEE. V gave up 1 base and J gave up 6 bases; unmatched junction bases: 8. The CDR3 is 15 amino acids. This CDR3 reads CASSVRDRGTGEQYF. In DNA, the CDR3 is TGTGCCAGCAGCGTACGCGACAGGGGGACGGGCGAGCAGTACTTC.

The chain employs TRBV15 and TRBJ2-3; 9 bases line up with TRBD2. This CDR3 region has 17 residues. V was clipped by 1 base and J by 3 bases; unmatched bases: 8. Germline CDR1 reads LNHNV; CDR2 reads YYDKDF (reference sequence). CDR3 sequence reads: CATSRVGAGGRTDTQYF. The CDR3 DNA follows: TGTGCCACCAGCAGAGTTGGGGCGGGAGGGCGGACAGATACGCAGTATTTT.

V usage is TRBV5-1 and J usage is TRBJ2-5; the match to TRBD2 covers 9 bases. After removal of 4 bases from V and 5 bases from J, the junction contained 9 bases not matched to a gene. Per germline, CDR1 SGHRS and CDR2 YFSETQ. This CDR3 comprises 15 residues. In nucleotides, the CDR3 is TGCGCCAGCAGCCGAGGTCCTAGCGGGACGGAGACCCAGTACTTC. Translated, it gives CASSRGPSGTETQYF. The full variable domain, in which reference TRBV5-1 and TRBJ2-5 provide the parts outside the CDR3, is KAGVTQTPRYLIKTRGQQVTLSCSPISGHRSVSWYQQTPGQGLQFLFEYFSETQRNKGNFPGRFSGRQFSNSRSEMNVSTLELGDSALYLCASSRGPSGTETQYFGPGTRLLVL.

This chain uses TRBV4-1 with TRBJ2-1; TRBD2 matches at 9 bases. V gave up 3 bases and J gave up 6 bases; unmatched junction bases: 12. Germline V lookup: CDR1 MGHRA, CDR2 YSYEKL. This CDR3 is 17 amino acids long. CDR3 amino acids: CASSQSAVAGVFNEQFF. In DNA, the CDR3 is TGCGCCAGCAGCCAGTCCGCGGTAGCGGGAGTTTTCAATGAGCAGTTCTTC.

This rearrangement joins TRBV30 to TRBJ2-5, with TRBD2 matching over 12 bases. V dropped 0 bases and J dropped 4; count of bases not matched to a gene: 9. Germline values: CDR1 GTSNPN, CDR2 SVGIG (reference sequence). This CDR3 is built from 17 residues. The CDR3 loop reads CAWSVRLSSGRGETQYF. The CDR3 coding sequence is TGTGCCTGGAGTGTACGGCTCTCTAGCGGGAGGGGAGAGACCCAGTACTTC.

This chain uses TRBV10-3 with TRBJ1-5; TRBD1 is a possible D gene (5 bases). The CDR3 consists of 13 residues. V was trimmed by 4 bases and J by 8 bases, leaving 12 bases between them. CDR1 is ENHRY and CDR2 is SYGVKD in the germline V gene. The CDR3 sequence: CAISGPGLKPQHF. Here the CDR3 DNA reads TGTGCCATCAGTGGACCAGGGTTGAAGCCCCAGCATTTT.

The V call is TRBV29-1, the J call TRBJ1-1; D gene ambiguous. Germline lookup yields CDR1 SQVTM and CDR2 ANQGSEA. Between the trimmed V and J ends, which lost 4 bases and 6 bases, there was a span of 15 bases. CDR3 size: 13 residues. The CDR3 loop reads CSVVPRGLPEAFF. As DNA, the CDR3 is TGCAGCGTTGTCCCAAGAGGTCTCCCTGAAGCTTTCTTT.